The clone carrying this T cell receptor beta chain has a count of ten or more. TCRdb ran MiXCR on the RT-PCR reads and lists one entry per CDR3 protein. The data show 650,000 to 800,000 distinct CDR3 sequences, approximately 14% seen once. V dropped 1 base and J dropped 5 bases, with 11 bases sitting between them. There are 15 residues in the CDR3. From germline, CDR1 is LGHNA and CDR2 YNFKEQ. The sequence derives from a female donor in good health, serving as a healthy control. The material sequenced was memory CD4+ T cells from blood. The chain uses TRBV4-2 and TRBJ2-2; a weak D match, TRBD2 (5 bases). DNA of the CDR3: TGTGCCAGCAGCCAAGGGAATACGGGAACCGGGGAGCTGTTTTTT. Translating it yields CASSQGNTGTGELFF.